This T cell receptor (beta chain) was sequenced for a study of response to subunit inactivated influenza vaccine. Points from the study as a whole: With each seasonal influenza vaccination, the authors suggested, few new T cells are recruited.

This clonotype came up many times. The antigen remains undetermined. TCRdb re-derived calls from the RT-PCR reads in MiXCR, one entry per CDR3 protein. This sample has around 500,000 distinct CDR3 sequences, with over 9.5% found just once. V lost 5 bases, J lost 1 base, and 14 bases lay in between. This CDR3 comprises 16 residues. The germline gives CDR1 SGHVS, CDR2 FNYEAQ. Specimen: PBMCs from blood, collected about 40 days after vaccination. The chain is built from TRBV7-6 and TRBJ2-2, with D possibly being TRBD2 (5 bases). The clonotype was recovered from a man in his forties or fifties who received an inactivated influenza vaccine. The CDR3 is CASSPEGRGNTGELFF. The CDR3 DNA reads as TGTGCCAGCAGCCCCGAAGGACGGGGGAACACCGGGGAGCTGTTTTTT. Complete variable domain (other parts from reference TRBV7-6 and TRBJ2-2): GAGVSQSPRYKVTKRGQDVALRCDPISGHVSLYWYRQALGQGPEFLTYFNYEAQQDKSGLPNDRFSAERPEGSISTLTIQRTEQRDSAMYRCASSPEGRGNTGELFFGEGSRLTVL.